This T cell receptor beta chain was obtained from a study of blood T cell repertoires in COVID-19. With 7 bases removed from V and 4 bases from J, the gap between germline ends came to 14 bases. This CDR3 has 14 amino acids. Germline CDR1 ENHRY, CDR2 SYGVKD. One Seattle source followed patients from active infection through their disease course. Assay used: immunoSEQ multiplex PCR; TCRdb lists only in-frame clones, some missing. The sample lists roughly 330,000 clones, 87% occurring once. The genes are TRBV10-3 and TRBJ1-3, with D unresolved. Material: peripheral blood. The sequence came from a man in his thirties or forties with COVID-19, enrolled during active disease. Written as DNA, the CDR3 is TGTGCCATCACCTCCCCTAGCTCGGGAAACACCATATATTTT. It codes for CAITSPSSGNTIYF.